The source of this TCR beta chain is a study of OX40 agonist ivuxolimab in advanced cancers. Study-wide context: Partial responses, seen in three patients, involved one hepatocellular carcinoma and two cutaneous melanomas.

The study's findings and limits: Dosing at 0.1 to 3.0 mg/kg was accompanied by clonal expansion of CD4+ and CD8+ blood T cells by week 6.

Germline trimming cut 5 bases from V and 5 bases from J; bases unmatched to any gene: 12. The germline V gene has CDR1 LGHNA and CDR2 YSLEER. The CDR3 spans 16 residues. Sequenced by immunoSEQ multiplex PCR; TCRdb stores in-frame clones only, minus some. The data contain tens of thousands of clones, 83% of them singletons. Turning to this clone: Its antigen is unknown.

The J gene is TRBJ2-1, the V gene TRBV4-3; 7 nucleotides agree with TRBD1. This TCR was recovered from an adult with an advanced solid tumor such as melanoma, head and neck, liver or kidney cancer. Specimen: CD4+ or CD8+ T cells sorted from blood, collected in a trial of the OX40 agonist ivuxolimab. The CDR3 here is CASSSRLDRYNNEQFF. The CDR3, as DNA: TGCGCCAGCAGCTCCAGGTTGGACAGGTATAACAATGAGCAGTTCTTC.